This TCR beta chain was sequenced during a study of T cells in Graves' hyperthyroidism and ophthalmopathy. Study outcomes and limitations: Researchers found most expanded thyroid clonotypes above 0.001 in blood as well.

RNA transcripts provided the source from which TCR beta CDR3 regions were amplified. HTBI primers were employed in a first-round RT-PCR of the TCR CDR3. Using its own MiXCR run on the multiplex PCR reads, TCRdb lists one record per CDR3 protein. The sample has fewer than 450,000 distinct CDR3 sequences, 17% seen once. Uncontrolled infection, other autoimmune disease, pregnancy or lactation led to exclusion. Initially, at the first diagnosis of hyperthyroidism and before any ophthalmopathy symptoms, blood was sampled. This clonotype was counted between two and nine times. As yet, its antigen is unknown. CDR1 and CDR2 from the germline V gene are DFQATT and SNEGSKA (reference sequence). This CDR3 is built from 13 residues. V trimming: 3 bases; J trimming: 6 bases; junction bases outside the gene matches: 3.

The sample consisted of blood. The genes are TRBV20-1 and TRBJ2-2; 8 bases are shared with TRBD2. The TCR sequence derives from a woman younger than 45 with Graves' hyperthyroidism that later progressed to Graves' ophthalmopathy. The DNA for the CDR3 is TGCAGTGCTAGCGGGGGGGCCCCCGGGGAGCTGTTTTTT. This codes for CSASGGAPGELFF.